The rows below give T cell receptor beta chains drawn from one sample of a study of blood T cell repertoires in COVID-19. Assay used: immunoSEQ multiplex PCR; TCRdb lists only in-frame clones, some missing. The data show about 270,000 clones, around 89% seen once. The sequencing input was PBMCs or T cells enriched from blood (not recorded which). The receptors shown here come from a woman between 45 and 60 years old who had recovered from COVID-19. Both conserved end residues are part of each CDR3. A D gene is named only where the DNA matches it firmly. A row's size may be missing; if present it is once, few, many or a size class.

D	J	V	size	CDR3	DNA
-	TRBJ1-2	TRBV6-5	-	CASSYSTPGDGYTF	TGTGCCAGCAGTTACTCAACTCCGGGGGATGGCTACACCTTC
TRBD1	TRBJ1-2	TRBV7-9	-	CASSLASTGGYGYTF	TGTGCCAGCAGCTTAGCATCCACAGGGGGCTATGGCTACACCTTC
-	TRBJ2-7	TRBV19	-	CASSPRERYEQYF	TGTGCCAGTAGTCCCCGTGAGAGATACGAGCAGTACTTC
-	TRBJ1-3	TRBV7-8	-	CASSPGWDLSGNTIYF	TGTGCCAGCAGCCCGGGGTGGGATCTCTCTGGAAACACCATATATTTT
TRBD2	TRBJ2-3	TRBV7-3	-	CASSPSGGTWDTQYF	TGTGCCAGCAGCCCTAGCGGGGGGACATGGGATACGCAGTATTTT
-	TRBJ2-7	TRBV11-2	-	CASSLVPGSYEQYF	TGTGCCAGCAGCTTAGTCCCAGGGTCTTACGAGCAGTACTTC
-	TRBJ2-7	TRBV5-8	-	CASSPWSSYEQYF	TGTGCCAGCAGCCCCTGGAGCTCCTACGAGCAGTACTTC
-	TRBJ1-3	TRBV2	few	CASSVEGLTTGNTIYF	TGTGCCAGCAGTGTTGAGGGACTTACGACGGGAAACACCATATATTTT
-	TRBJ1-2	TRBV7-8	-	CASSLAVGFINGYTF	TGTGCCAGCAGCTTAGCGGTCGGGTTCATTAATGGCTACACCTTC
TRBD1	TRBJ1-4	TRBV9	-	CASSVSTGGTNEKLFF	TGTGCCAGCAGCGTTTCAACAGGGGGCACTAATGAAAAACTGTTTTTT
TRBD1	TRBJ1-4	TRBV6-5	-	CASLTGAREKLFF	TGTGCCAGCTTAACAGGGGCTAGGGAAAAACTGTTTTTT
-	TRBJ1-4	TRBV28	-	CASSYVNGNEKLFF	TGTGCCAGCAGTTACGTAAACGGGAATGAAAAACTGTTTTTT
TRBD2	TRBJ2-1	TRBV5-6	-	CASSPGLAMNEQFF	TGTGCCAGCAGCCCGGGACTAGCGATGAATGAGCAGTTCTTC